The 24 T cell receptor beta chains below come from one sample, sequenced in a study of vaccination and CD4 T cells after COVID-19. Indicated treatment: roughly 11-day PBMC culture with coronavirus spike peptide pools or control peptides (ViraFEST assay). The study sequenced cultured CD4+ T cell DNA using the Oncomine TCR Beta short-read assay. TCRdb redid the calling of the PCR reads with MiXCR, one entry per CDR3 protein. The sample carries a few thousand distinct CDR3 sequences, 44% recorded once. Their antigens are not known. The input for sequencing was CD4+ T cells from blood, cultured in vitro, taken after SARS-CoV-2 vaccination. The receptors originated from a human donor who had recovered from COVID-19.

The genes are TRBV7-9 and TRBJ2-4, with D tentatively TRBD1 (7 bases). The CDR3 contains 12 residues. Trimming stripped 6 bases from V and 9 bases from J, with 12 bases between. CDR1 and CDR2 from the germline V gene are SEHNR and FQNEAQ (reference sequence). DNA of the CDR3: TGTGCCAGCAGACCAGGGGGAGGCATTCAGTACTTC. Its protein product is CASRPGGGIQYF.

The rearrangement joins TRBV6-2 or TRBV6-3 to TRBJ2-3; 7 nucleotides match TRBD1. This CDR3 spans 13 amino acids. V was pared by 8 bases and J by 3 bases, with 5 bases of the junction left unmatched. Germline values: CDR1 MNHEY, CDR2 SVGEGT. The CDR3 coding sequence is TGTGCCAGCCTGGACAGGATAACAGATACGCAGTATTTT. As protein: CASLDRITDTQYF.

The chain links TRBV6-1 to TRBJ2-5; 11 nucleotides agree with TRBD1. The germline CDR1 and CDR2 sequences are MNHNS and SASEGT. This CDR3 spans 14 amino acids. V shed 4 bases, J shed 5 bases, and the junction held 3 bases outside the gene matches. The DNA of the CDR3 is TGTGCCAGCAGTGGGACAGGGGGCCGCGAGACCCAGTACTTC. Translation: CASSGTGGRETQYF.

The chain recombines TRBV18 with TRBJ2-5, with D possibly matching TRBD2 (5 bases). The germline gives CDR1 KGHSH, CDR2 LQKENI. The CDR3 consists of 13 residues. V gave up 3 bases and J gave up 2 bases, with 7 bases separating them. In DNA form, the CDR3 reads TGTGCCAGCTCACCCCGGGGACAAGAGACCCAGTACTTC. Encoded protein: CASSPRGQETQYF.

This clonotype was counted only a few times. The CDR3 nucleotides read TGTGCCAGCAGCCTCGGACTCGGCGTGGAGACCCAGTACTTC. This translates into CASSLGLGVETQYF. V usage is TRBV7-3 and J usage is TRBJ2-5; D is perhaps TRBD2 (5 bases). Trimming pared 5 bases from V and 5 bases from J, leaving 15 bases between. Germline V gene sequence: CDR1 SGHTA, CDR2 FQGTGA. The CDR3 contains 14 residues. Looking up the rest from reference TRBV7-3 and TRBJ2-5 gives the full variable domain: GAGVSQTPSNKVTEKGKYVELRCDPISGHTALYWYRQSLGQGPEFLIYFQGTGAADDSGLPNDRFFAVRPEGSVSTLKIQRTERGDSAVYLCASSLGLGVETQYFGPGTRLLVL.

The chain carries TRBV2 and TRBJ2-2; possibly TRBD2 for D (5 bases). The CDR3 contains 15 residues. In germline, CDR1 is SNHLY, CDR2 FYNNEI. V was pared by 6 bases and J by 4 bases, with 15 bases between. CDR3 bases: TGTGCCAGCAGGGTACAGAGGGTGGGCACCGGGGAGCTGTTTTTT. This codes for CASRVQRVGTGELFF.

This clonotype has just a few counts. This chain connects TRBV6-1 to TRBJ1-1; D is ambiguous. V lost 1 base and J lost 4, with 10 bases in between. The germline CDR1 and CDR2 sequences are MNHNS and SASEGT. CDR3 length equals 14 residues. In DNA form, the CDR3 reads TGTGCCAGCAGTGAAGTGCGGGGAAGCACTGAAGCTTTCTTT. Translating it yields CASSEVRGSTEAFF.

The chain has TRBV24-1 and TRBJ2-1; 8 bases line up with TRBD2. The germline gives CDR1 KGHDR, CDR2 SFDVKD. J gave up 6 bases and V 5 bases, and 8 bases lay outside the gene matches. The CDR3 has 15 residues. CDR3 in amino acids: CATSGPAGALNEQFF. As DNA, the CDR3 is TGTGCCACCAGTGGGCCAGCGGGAGCTCTCAATGAGCAGTTCTTC.

With regard to this clonotype: One end of the junction is discordant with germline, which a read error may explain. This sequence joins TRBV7-7 and TRBJ2-5; D possibly corresponds to TRBD2 (5 bases). The CDR3 extends over 16 amino acids. CDR1 is SSHAT, CDR2 FNYEAQ, per germline (reference sequence). DNA of the CDR3: TGTGCTAGCAGCTTGTCCAAAACTAGTTTCGGGGAGACCCAGTACTTC. Encoded protein: CASSLSKTSFGETQYF.

CDR3 loop: CASSTDRGAADTQYF. The DNA of the CDR3 is TGTGCCAGTAGTACAGACAGGGGGGCCGCAGATACGCAGTATTTT. The rearrangement joins TRBV19 to TRBJ2-3; 9 bases fit TRBD1. The CDR3 runs to 15 residues. V lost 4 bases and J lost 4; bases outside the gene matches: 6. Per the germline V gene, CDR1 is LNHDA and CDR2 is SQIVND (reference sequence).

This chain uses TRBV21-1 with TRBJ2-2; TRBD1, the table's D call, was not compared with the DNA. TRBV21-1 is reported as a pseudogene. There are 18 residues in the CDR3. CDR3 amino acids: CASSKALGGQGESGELFF. CDR3 in DNA: TGTGCCAGCAGCAAAGCGCTCGGGGGACAGGGGGAATCCGGGGAGCTGTTTTTT.

The CDR3 loop reads CASRYNPGTSLYTDTQYF. For the CDR3, the DNA is TGTGCCAGCAGATATAACCCCGGGACTAGCCTCTACACAGATACGCAGTATTTT. The chain joins TRBV2 to TRBJ2-3; 9 positions agree with TRBD2. V gave up 6 bases and J gave up 2 bases; unmatched junction bases: 15. The CDR3 spans 18 residues. The germline V gene has CDR1 SNHLY and CDR2 FYNNEI.

This clonotype was picked up one time. V usage is TRBV11-3 and J usage is TRBJ2-7, with a tentative D call TRBD1 (7 bases). This CDR3 comprises 14 residues. V lost 5 bases to trimming and J lost 2 bases, with 13 bases between them. Germline V CDR1 and CDR2: SGHNT, YENEEA. In DNA, the CDR3 is TGTGCCAGCAGCCCGCGGGACAGCCCCTACGAGCAGTACTTC. Its translation is CASSPRDSPYEQYF.

This clonotype was seen a handful of times. This chain connects TRBV18 to TRBJ1-1, with 7 positions matching TRBD1. The V segment lost 0 bases and the J segment 10 bases; nucleotides outside the gene matches: 5. The germline gives CDR1 KGHSH, CDR2 LQKENI. This CDR3 spans 13 amino acids. The CDR3 sequence is CASSPPGAGGAFF. CDR3 nucleotide sequence: TGTGCCAGCTCACCACCAGGGGCAGGGGGAGCTTTCTTT.

The rearrangement uses TRBV7-9 and TRBJ1-1; D remains unclear. Trimming removed 0 bases at V and 1 base at J, with 6 bases between. CDR1 is SEHNR and CDR2 is FQNEAQ in the germline V gene (reference sequence). This CDR3 has 14 amino acids. The CDR3 here is CASSLAMGNTEAFF. DNA of the CDR3: TGTGCCAGCAGCTTAGCGATGGGGAACACTGAAGCTTTCTTT.

The chain links TRBV6-1 to TRBJ2-7, with TRBD1 matching 9 bases. With 6 bases clipped from V and 5 bases from J, the junction kept 8 bases outside the gene matches. Germline V gives CDR1 MNHNS, CDR2 SASEGT. This CDR3 has 14 amino acids. The CDR3 protein is CASRDRGLGDEQYF. The CDR3, as DNA: TGTGCCAGCAGGGACAGGGGACTCGGGGACGAGCAGTACTTC.

This clonotype was seen a few times. This chain joins TRBV24-1 and TRBJ1-5, with 9 bases lining up with TRBD1. The CDR3 spans 18 residues. Germline CDR1 reads KGHDR; CDR2 reads SFDVKD. V gave up 4 bases and J gave up 3 bases; unmatched junction bases: 12. CDR3 residues: CATSETPYGTGNNQPQHF. CDR3 in DNA: TGTGCCACCAGTGAAACCCCCTACGGGACAGGGAACAATCAGCCCCAGCATTTT.

The chain employs TRBV6-1 and TRBJ2-2; no clear D. The CDR3 is made up of 16 amino acids. In germline, CDR1 is MNHNS, CDR2 SASEGT. Between the trimmed V and J ends, which lost 5 bases and 9 bases, there was a span of 22 bases. The CDR3 DNA reads TGTGCCAGCAGTCCAAGCCGGACCGCCCTGGTCAGGGAGCTGTTTTTT. It codes for CASSPSRTALVRELFF.

The gene calls are TRBV7-8 and TRBJ2-5; 7 bases align to TRBD2. This CDR3 contains 15 residues. V was clipped by 5 bases and J by 2 bases; unmatched bases: 8. Germline CDR1 reads SGHVS; CDR2 reads FQNEAQ. In DNA form, the CDR3 reads TGTGCCAGCAGCCGGAGCCCGGGACTACAAGAGACCCAGTACTTC. This encodes CASSRSPGLQETQYF.

V is TRBV11-2 and J is TRBJ2-7; the match to TRBD1 covers 7 bases. Germline CDR1 and CDR2: SGHAT and FQNNGV. V was pared by 4 bases and J by 3 bases, with 9 bases of the junction left unmatched. There are 15 residues in the CDR3. The DNA for the CDR3 is TGTGCCAGCAGCTCCAGACAGGGAATCGGCTACGAGCAGTACTTC. Translating gives CASSSRQGIGYEQYF.

This clonotype was observed once. The gene calls are TRBV7-6 and TRBJ2-1, with 12 nucleotides matching TRBD2. Germline loops: CDR1 SGHVS, CDR2 FNYEAQ. V shed 5 bases, J shed 7 bases, and the junction held 12 bases outside the gene matches. This CDR3 region has 17 residues. CDR3 bases: TGTGCCAGCAGCCTGGGTCTCCGGACTAGCGGGGCGAATGAGCAGTTCTTC. Protein sequence: CASSLGLRTSGANEQFF. Supplemented by reference TRBV7-6 and TRBJ2-1, the full variable domain reads GAGVSQSPRYKVTKRGQDVALRCDPISGHVSLYWYRQALGQGPEFLTYFNYEAQQDKSGLPNDRFSAERPEGSISTLTIQRTEQRDSAMYRCASSLGLRTSGANEQFFGPGTRLTVL.

The rearrangement joins TRBV5-1 to TRBJ1-2; 8 nucleotides agree with TRBD1. The length of the CDR3 is 14 residues. Looked up from germline, CDR1 is SGHRS and CDR2 is YFSETQ. The ends lost 4 bases at V and 4 bases at J; junction bases unmatched: 6. CDR3 region: CASSAGQGGYGYTF. The CDR3 DNA follows: TGCGCCAGCAGCGCCGGACAGGGAGGCTATGGCTACACCTTC.

The rearrangement links TRBV6-5 to TRBJ2-7; D gene unclear. Germline V gene data show CDR1 as MNHEY and CDR2 as SVGAGI. V shed 0 bases and J shed 9 bases, with 15 bases lying between them. The CDR3 totals 14 residues. The CDR3 nucleotides are TGTGCCAGCAGTTACTCGGAACGGACGTTAGGGCAGTACTTC. Its translation is CASSYSERTLGQYF.

A few counts support this clonotype. The V gene is TRBV5-6, the J gene TRBJ1-1; D is possibly TRBD1 (5 bases). CDR1 and CDR2 (germline): SGHDT, YYEEEE. The CDR3 is made up of 15 amino acids. The V gene lost 3 bases and the J gene lost 0 bases, with 12 bases spanning the gap. The CDR3 spells CASSSGTGLNTEAFF. CDR3 DNA sequence: TGTGCCAGCAGCTCGGGGACGGGGTTGAACACTGAAGCTTTCTTT.